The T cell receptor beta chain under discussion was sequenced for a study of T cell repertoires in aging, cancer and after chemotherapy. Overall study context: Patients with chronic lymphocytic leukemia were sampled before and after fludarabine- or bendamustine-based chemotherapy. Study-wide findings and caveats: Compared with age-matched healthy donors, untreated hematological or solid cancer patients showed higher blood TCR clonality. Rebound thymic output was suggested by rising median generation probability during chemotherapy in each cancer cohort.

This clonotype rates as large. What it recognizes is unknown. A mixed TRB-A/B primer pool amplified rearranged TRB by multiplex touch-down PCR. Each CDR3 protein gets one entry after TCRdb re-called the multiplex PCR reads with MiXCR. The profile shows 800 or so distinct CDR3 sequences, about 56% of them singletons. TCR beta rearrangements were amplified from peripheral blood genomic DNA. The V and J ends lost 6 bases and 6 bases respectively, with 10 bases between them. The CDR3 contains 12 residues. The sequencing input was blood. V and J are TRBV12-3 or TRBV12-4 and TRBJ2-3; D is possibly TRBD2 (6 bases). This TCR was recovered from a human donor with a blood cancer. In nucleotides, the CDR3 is TGTGCCAGCAGCCGCGGGACGGATACGCAGTATTTT. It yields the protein CASSRGTDTQYF.